The T cell receptor (beta chain) under discussion was sequenced for a study of tumor-infiltrating lymphocytes in primary liver carcinoma. On the study more broadly: The study included patients who were men and women aged 30 to 69 years.

For this clonotype: The antigen is unknown.

Unsorted whole blood served as the source of blood RNA, and germline DNA was extracted as well. Chronic HBV infection was present in the patients, who were treatment-naive. Trimming left V 4 bases short and J 9 bases short, with 15 bases between. CDR3 length equals 13 residues. The V gene's germline CDR1 is SQVTM and CDR2 ANQGSEA. Study-wide results and caveats: Tumor region pairs outstripped tumor-adjacent and tumor-blood pairs in overlap. Blood trailed tumors significantly in top-250-clone fraction (p = 0.039).

Using a constant-region primer together with ProtoScript II reverse transcriptase, TCR beta cDNA was made from around 500 ng of total RNA. ARM-PCR was slightly modified, and three nested multiplex PCR rounds with it gave rise to the TCR beta libraries. TRBV1-TRBV30 forward primers paired with a C-beta reverse primer were used in the first two PCR rounds, which ran around 10 cycles each. TCRdb re-called the multiplex PCR reads with MiXCR, one entry per CDR3 protein. Among about 180,000 distinct CDR3 sequences listed, about 60% were seen once. The receptor was derived from a man aged 35-49 years with primary liver carcinoma and hepatitis B virus infection. This chain joins TRBV29-1 and TRBJ2-2; D uncertain. The sample was peripheral blood. In DNA, the CDR3 is TGCAGCGTTGCCACATGGTCGGCCCGGGAGCTGTTTTTT. Its protein is CSVATWSARELFF.